A selection of T cell receptor beta chains follows, all from one sample in a study of blood T cell repertoires in COVID-19. Method: immunoSEQ multiplex PCR; TCRdb's copy keeps in-frame clones and lacks some. This sample has 200,000 to 250,000 clones; roughly four fifths occur once, and the top ten carry about 3.7%. Sequenced sample: PBMCs or T cells enriched from blood (not recorded which). The source of these receptors is a woman aged 55-69 years who had recovered from COVID-19. CDR3s include the opening cysteine and the closing phenylalanine or tryptophan. D genes are given only for firm matches. Where a row states a size, it is once, few, many or the class of an expanded clone; other rows omit it.

d_gene	j_gene	abundance	v_gene	CDR3aa	CDR3nt
NA	TRBJ2-3	once	TRBV2	CASSEALPGSTQYF	TGTGCCAGCAGTGAAGCGCTTCCGGGGAGTACGCAGTATTTT
TRBD1	TRBJ1-2	NA	TRBV6-5	CASSSSDRNGYTF	TGTGCCAGCAGTTCCTCGGACAGGAACGGCTACACCTTC
TRBD1	TRBJ2-7	NA	TRBV9	CASSAGTGKIHEQYF	TGTGCCAGCAGCGCTGGGACAGGGAAAATCCACGAGCAGTACTTC
NA	TRBJ1-5	few	TRBV4-1	CASSPSEGPQHF	TGCGCCAGCAGCCCCTCCGAGGGGCCCCAGCATTTT
TRBD2	TRBJ2-1	NA	TRBV7-2	CASSPSGGEQFF	TGTGCCAGCAGCCCTAGCGGGGGAGAGCAGTTCTTC
NA	TRBJ2-3	NA	TRBV29-1	CSVEVLAGGDTQYF	TGCAGCGTTGAAGTTTTAGCCGGAGGTGATACGCAGTATTTT
TRBD1	TRBJ2-2	NA	TRBV7-2	CASSPTGRNTGELFF	TGTGCCAGCAGCCCGACAGGGAGGAACACCGGGGAGCTGTTTTTT
TRBD1	TRBJ2-2	NA	TRBV7-8	CASSTDRASNTGELFF	TGTGCCAGCAGCACCGACAGGGCCTCGAACACCGGGGAGCTGTTTTTT
TRBD1	TRBJ2-7	NA	TRBV10-2	CASRRDRGTYEQYF	TGCGCCAGCAGAAGGGACAGGGGAACCTACGAGCAGTACTTC
TRBD2	TRBJ2-7	NA	TRBV19	CASSRTSGSYEQYF	TGTGCCAGTAGCAGGACTAGCGGAAGCTACGAGCAGTACTTC
TRBD2	TRBJ2-1	once	TRBV5-1	CASSLNGGRYNEQFF	TGCGCCAGCAGCTTGAATGGCGGGAGATACAATGAGCAGTTCTTC
NA	TRBJ2-7	NA	TRBV7-9	CASSPSYSYGEQYF	TGTGCCAGCAGCCCGAGTTACTCTTATGGCGAGCAGTACTTC
TRBD2	TRBJ2-5	NA	TRBV7-8	CASSLGTSGKETQYF	TGTGCCAGCAGCCTAGGGACTAGCGGGAAAGAGACCCAGTACTTC
NA	TRBJ2-7	NA	TRBV7-7	CASSLGGPGLSYEQYF	TGTGCCAGCAGCTTGGGTGGGCCAGGATTATCCTACGAGCAGTACTTC
NA	TRBJ1-5	NA	TRBV7-2	CASSPDTSHNQPQHF	TGTGCCAGCAGCCCCGACACGAGCCACAATCAGCCCCAGCATTTT
NA	TRBJ2-1	NA	TRBV29-1	CSVGVGVDNEQFF	TGCAGCGTTGGGGTAGGGGTCGACAATGAGCAGTTCTTC
NA	TRBJ2-5	NA	TRBV2	CASSELVAQETQYF	TGTGCCAGCAGTGAATTGGTAGCACAAGAGACCCAGTACTTC
TRBD1	TRBJ1-4	NA	TRBV7-8	CASSLALDRGNEKLFF	TGTGCCAGCAGCTTAGCTCTAGACAGGGGAAACGAAAAACTGTTTTTT
NA	TRBJ2-3	NA	TRBV5-1	CASSPRRGSYTDTQYF	TGCGCCAGCAGCCCCCGACGGGGGTCCTACACAGATACGCAGTATTTT
NA	TRBJ1-1	NA	TRBV7-3	CASSLDTFTEAFF	TGTGCCAGCAGCTTAGACACCTTCACTGAAGCTTTCTTT
NA	TRBJ1-5	NA	TRBV19	CASSEFDSYNQPQHF	TGTGCCAGTAGTGAATTTGACAGTTACAATCAGCCCCAGCATTTT
TRBD1	TRBJ1-2	NA	TRBV27	CASSRQGRGYGYTF	TGTGCCAGCAGTAGACAGGGGCGAGGCTATGGCTACACCTTC
TRBD1	TRBJ1-1	NA	TRBV11-1	CASSLDSPGTAEAFF	TGTGCCAGCAGCTTAGACTCACCCGGGACAGCAGAAGCTTTCTTT
NA	TRBJ2-1	NA	TRBV25-1	CASSEPAGTPSPYNEQFF	TGTGCCAGCAGTGAACCTGCCGGGACACCTTCCCCCTACAATGAGCAGTTCTTC
TRBD1	TRBJ2-5	NA	TRBV5-1	CASSPGQGGETQYF	TGCGCCAGCAGCCCGGGACAGGGTGGCGAGACCCAGTACTTC
TRBD2	TRBJ2-1	NA	TRBV3-1/TRBV3-2	CASSQGLAGGRQRSEQFF	TGTGCCAGCAGCCAGGGACTAGCGGGGGGCCGACAACGCAGTGAGCAGTTCTTC
TRBD2	TRBJ2-1	NA	TRBV5-8	CASRGGSRYNEQFF	TGTGCCAGCAGGGGCGGGAGCCGCTACAATGAGCAGTTCTTC
TRBD1	TRBJ2-7	once	TRBV3-1/TRBV3-2	CASSQAGQGVTYEQYF	TGTGCCAGCAGCCAAGCGGGACAGGGGGTCACCTACGAGCAGTACTTC
NA	TRBJ2-3	NA	TRBV3-1/TRBV3-2	CASSQFPGFAGDTQYF	TGTGCCAGCAGCCAATTCCCGGGGTTTGCCGGAGATACGCAGTATTTT
NA	TRBJ2-6	NA	TRBV19	CASSPTFSGANVLTF	TGTGCCAGTAGCCCGACTTTCTCTGGGGCCAACGTCCTGACTTTC
TRBD1	TRBJ1-6	NA	TRBV6-5	CASTQGDSPLHF	TGTGCCAGCACCCAGGGGGATTCACCCCTCCACTTT
TRBD1	TRBJ2-3	few	TRBV7-9	CASSSTGQGHTDTQYF	TGTGCCAGCAGCTCAACGGGACAGGGACACACAGATACGCAGTATTTT
TRBD1	TRBJ1-1	few	TRBV7-8	CASSGTGMNTEAFF	TGTGCCAGCAGCGGGACAGGGATGAACACTGAAGCTTTCTTT
TRBD1	TRBJ1-1	NA	TRBV6-6	CAEAPTGDRTEAFF	TGTGCCGAGGCCCCCACAGGGGATCGGACTGAAGCTTTCTTT
TRBD1	TRBJ2-1	NA	TRBV4-3	CASSSQGAAYNEQFF	TGCGCCAGCAGCTCACAGGGGGCTGCCTACAATGAGCAGTTCTTC
TRBD2	TRBJ2-1	once	TRBV2	CASKRESDEQFF	TGTGCCAGCAAGCGGGAGTCGGATGAGCAGTTCTTC
TRBD1	TRBJ1-1	NA	TRBV5-1	CASSRGTGYEAFF	TGCGCCAGCAGCCGTGGGACAGGCTATGAAGCTTTCTTT
NA	TRBJ1-6	NA	TRBV6-5	CASSPQVLSPLHF	TGTGCCAGCAGTCCACAGGTCCTTTCACCCCTCCACTTT
NA	TRBJ1-6	NA	TRBV19	CAGGPGRDGSPLHF	TGTGCCGGAGGCCCGGGGAGAGATGGCTCACCCCTCCACTTT
TRBD1	TRBJ1-6	NA	TRBV4-2	CASMLGTENSPLHF	TGTGCCAGCATGTTAGGGACAGAAAATTCACCCCTCCACTTT
NA	TRBJ1-4	NA	TRBV19	CASRRDTPGEKLFF	TGTGCCAGTAGAAGGGACACCCCAGGGGAAAAACTGTTTTTT
TRBD1	TRBJ1-2	NA	TRBV6-7	CASSGVGTGVQWWHGYTF	TGTGCCAGCAGCGGGGTCGGGACAGGGGTGCAGTGGTGGCATGGCTACACCTTC
NA	TRBJ1-1	few	TRBV6-6	CASSAGRAGGNTEAFF	TGTGCCAGCAGTGCCGGAAGGGCAGGAGGAAACACTGAAGCTTTCTTT
NA	TRBJ2-2	NA	TRBV5-1	CASSLQPGGSNTGELFF	TGCGCCAGCAGCTTGCAACCCGGCGGGTCGAACACCGGGGAGCTGTTTTTT
TRBD1	TRBJ2-7	NA	TRBV7-8	CASRLGQGSSSYEQYF	TGTGCCAGCAGATTGGGACAGGGATCAAGTTCCTACGAGCAGTACTTC